One and the same sample provided the 10 T cell receptor beta chains below, sequenced in a study of T-cell memory formation after mild COVID-19. MiXCR was run by TCRdb on the 5' RACE reads, yielding one entry per CDR3 protein. The table includes fewer than 650,000 distinct CDR3 sequences, 17% detected once. Source material: PBMCs or a T cell subset sorted from them (not recorded which). Every receptor here comes from an adult woman who had mild COVID-19 (a few samples of this study predate the infection). Cell type and time point are not known.

The chain joins TRBV6-5 to TRBJ2-7; possibly TRBD2 for D (5 bases). This CDR3 contains 15 residues. Deletions cut 5 bases from V and 0 bases from J, with 14 bases between. The germline gives CDR1 MNHEY, CDR2 SVGAGI. CDR3 DNA sequence: TGTGCCAGCAGTGACCCCCGGGGTGGCTCCTACGAGCAGTACTTC. Translation gives CASSDPRGGSYEQYF.

Only a few counts were recorded for this clonotype. CDR3 sequence: CASSLDLTGWAGELFF. The DNA of the CDR3 is TGTGCCAGCAGCTTAGATCTAACGGGGTGGGCCGGGGAGCTGTTTTTT. The genes are TRBV11-2 and TRBJ2-2; perhaps TRBD2 as D (5 bases). Trimming took 0 bases from V and 6 from J, leaving 14 bases between them. The CDR3 loop spans 16 amino acids. CDR1 is SGHAT, CDR2 FQNNGV, per germline.

The chain carries TRBV2 and TRBJ2-2; D is uncertain. This CDR3 comprises 15 residues. The V end lost 2 bases, the J end lost 0 bases, and 7 bases lay between the germline ends. Germline CDR1 reads SNHLY; CDR2 reads FYNNEI. The CDR3 DNA reads as TGTGCCAGCAGTGAATACAGCGCGAACACCGGGGAGCTGTTTTTT. This sequence encodes CASSEYSANTGELFF. The complete variable domain, with remaining parts taken from reference TRBV2 and TRBJ2-2, reads EPEVTQTPSHQVTQMGQEVILRCVPISNHLYFYWYRQILGQKVEFLVSFYNNEISEKSEIFDDQFSVERPDGSNFTLKIRSTKLEDSAMYFCASSEYSANTGELFFGEGSRLTVL.

Only a few counts were recorded for this clonotype. The chain carries TRBV6-4 and TRBJ2-7; 12 bases are a match to TRBD2. Germline loops: CDR1 MRHNA, CDR2 SNTAGT. The CDR3 is 15 amino acids. Trimming cost V 8 bases and J 2 bases; bases outside gene matches: 7. The CDR3 reads CASGDWTSGTYEQYF. Written as DNA, the CDR3 is TGTGCCAGCGGGGACTGGACTAGCGGGACCTACGAGCAGTACTTC.

The genes are TRBV27 and TRBJ2-3; 9 bases map to TRBD1. CDR1 and CDR2 (germline): MNHEY, SMNVEV (reference sequence). The CDR3 spans 15 residues. The trim removed 10 bases at V and 6 bases at J, leaving 14 bases unmatched. The CDR3 region is CATKGTGGAGDTQYF. The DNA of the CDR3 is TGTGCCACCAAGGGTACAGGGGGCGCAGGGGATACGCAGTATTTT.

This clonotype was seen a few times. V is TRBV5-1 and J is TRBJ1-2, with TRBD1 identical over 8 bases. The germline V gene encodes CDR1 SGHRS and CDR2 YFSETQ. The CDR3 length is 15 residues. The V and J ends lost 3 bases and 3 bases, in that order; junction bases with no gene match: 7. CDR3 nucleotides: TGCGCCAGCAGCTCCCGACAGGGGCTGGACTATGGCTACACCTTC. As protein: CASSSRQGLDYGYTF.

The chain carries TRBV10-2 and TRBJ2-1; 8 bases are a match to TRBD2. Germline values: CDR1 WSHSY, CDR2 SAAADI. The CDR3 is made up of 13 amino acids. V shed 4 bases and J 7 bases; nucleotides not matched to a gene: 3. CDR3 loop: CASSGGLGNEQFF. In nucleotides, the CDR3 is TGCGCCAGCAGTGGGGGACTAGGGAATGAGCAGTTCTTC.

The chain combines TRBV6-6 with TRBJ2-1; D remains unclear. Trimming removed 6 bases at V and 10 bases at J, with 10 bases between. The CDR3 has 11 amino acids. Germline V gene data show CDR1 as MNHNY and CDR2 as SVGAGI (reference sequence). The DNA of the CDR3 is TGTGCCAGCAGCGCTGCTAGGGAGCAGTTCTTC. Protein: CASSAAREQFF.

V gene TRBV12-3 or TRBV12-4 combines with J gene TRBJ2-7; 9 bases agree with TRBD2. V shed 5 bases, J shed 2 bases, and the junction held 4 bases outside the gene matches. The CDR3 consists of 14 residues. The chain's CDR3 is CASSVTSGPYEQYF. The CDR3 DNA follows: TGTGCCAGCAGTGTGACTAGCGGACCCTACGAGCAGTACTTC.

V usage is TRBV6-5 and J usage is TRBJ2-1, with TRBD2 as a possible D gene (6 bases). The CDR3 is 16 residues long. Germline-derived CDR1 and CDR2 are MNHEY and SVGAGI. The germline V and J ends were trimmed by 2 bases and 3 bases, with 14 bases remaining between them. In DNA form, the CDR3 reads TGTGCCAGCAGTTACAGCGGGCAGGTGTTCTACAATGAGCAGTTCTTC. It translates to CASSYSGQVFYNEQFF.